What follows are 24 T cell receptor beta chains derived from one specimen sequenced in a study of graft-versus-host responses after intestinal transplantation. Libraries were prepared by immunoSEQ multiplex PCR; TCRdb keeps only in-frame clonotypes and omits some of them. Of 35,000 to 40,000 clones in the sample, around 87% were seen once. Researchers processed graft tissue to release intraepithelial and lamina propria lymphocytes. The sequencing used ileum tissue, collected around 190 days after intestinal transplant. These receptors were taken from a human patient who received an intestinal transplant, so some T cells may come from the graft donor.

The chain couples TRBV2 to TRBJ1-1; 12 bases are a match to TRBD1. Per the germline V gene, CDR1 is SNHLY and CDR2 is FYNNEI. The V segment lost 6 bases and the J segment 3 bases; nucleotides outside the gene matches: 14. CDR3 size: 18 residues. This chain's CDR3 is CASRPPKGQGAGYTEAFF. The DNA for the CDR3 is TGTGCCAGCAGGCCACCCAAGGGACAGGGGGCCGGGTACACTGAAGCTTTCTTT.

The rearrangement uses TRBV5-1 and TRBJ2-1; D unclear. In germline, CDR1 is SGHRS, CDR2 YFSETQ. The V and J ends lost 1 base and 10 bases respectively, with 18 bases between them. There are 15 residues in the CDR3. The CDR3 reads CASSLLGFPPGEQFF. Written as DNA, the CDR3 is TGCGCCAGCAGCTTGCTTGGCTTCCCGCCTGGGGAGCAGTTCTTC.

The rearrangement joins TRBV4-1 to TRBJ2-7; D perhaps matches TRBD1 (5 bases). Germline values: CDR1 MGHRA, CDR2 YSYEKL. Trimming removed 1 base at V and 5 bases at J, with 9 bases between. There are 13 residues in the CDR3. The CDR3 spells CASSQVGVDEQYF. CDR3 coding DNA: TGCGCCAGCAGCCAAGTAGGGGTAGACGAGCAGTACTTC.

The gene calls are TRBV9 and TRBJ2-2; perhaps TRBD2 as D (5 bases). Germline assignment: CDR1 SGDLS and CDR2 YYNGEE. The V end lost 4 bases, the J end lost 1 base, and 8 bases lay between the germline ends. The CDR3 runs to 14 residues. The CDR3 DNA reads as TGTGCCAGCAGCTCAGGACTGAACACCGGGGAGCTGTTTTTT. It specifies CASSSGLNTGELFF.

This chain uses TRBV11-2 with TRBJ2-2; D might be TRBD1 (6 bases). The germline gives CDR1 SGHAT, CDR2 FQNNGV. Trimming removed 3 bases at V and 8 bases at J, with 7 bases between. The CDR3 loop spans 12 amino acids. The CDR3 region is CASSFGTGELFF. For the CDR3, the DNA is TGTGCCAGCAGCTTCGGGACAGGGGAGCTGTTTTTT.

This sequence joins TRBV28 and TRBJ2-7, with D possibly being TRBD1 (6 bases). Germline V gene lookup returns CDR1 MDHEN and CDR2 SYDVKM. This CDR3 comprises 13 residues. V dropped 6 bases and J dropped 5 bases, with 14 bases sitting between them. The CDR3 sequence: CASSSGQLDEQYF. The CDR3 DNA sequence: TGTGCCAGCAGCTCCGGACAGCTGGACGAGCAGTACTTC.

The chain recombines TRBV18 with TRBJ2-2; D is uncertain. The CDR3 is 17 amino acids. In germline, CDR1 is KGHSH, CDR2 LQKENI. Trimming pared 1 base from V and 3 bases from J, leaving 15 bases between. As DNA, the CDR3 is TGTGCCAGCTCACCACAACCAACTGGACCAGACACCGGGGAGCTGTTTTTT. Translation: CASSPQPTGPDTGELFF.

The V and J genes are TRBV5-1 and TRBJ1-4; D may be TRBD1 (5 bases). V lost 0 bases and J 8 bases, leaving 14 bases between the germline ends. The CDR3 runs to 15 residues. Germline CDR1 and CDR2: SGHRS and YFSETQ. In DNA, the CDR3 is TGCGCCAGCAGCTTGGGGCAGGGCGGAGGCGAAAAACTGTTTTTT. Protein sequence: CASSLGQGGGEKLFF.

The J gene is TRBJ2-5, the V gene TRBV5-4; D possibly matches TRBD1 or TRBD2 (5 bases each). The V gene's germline CDR1 is SGHNT and CDR2 YYREEE (reference sequence). V shed 4 bases and J shed 0 bases, with 7 bases lying between them. There are 13 residues in the CDR3. The CDR3 region is CASSGGNQETQYF. In DNA, the CDR3 is TGTGCCAGCAGCGGGGGTAACCAAGAGACCCAGTACTTC.

This chain links TRBV7-6 with TRBJ2-2; D is tentatively TRBD1 or TRBD2 (5 bases each). Trimming shortened V by 5 bases and J by 5 bases, and 12 bases separated the two germline ends. The CDR3 is 14 amino acids. The germline CDR1 and CDR2 sequences are SGHVS and FNYEAQ. CDR3 in amino acids: CASSLGTETGELFF. CDR3 DNA: TGTGCCAGCAGCCTGGGGACGGAGACCGGGGAGCTGTTTTTT.

This chain links TRBV7-3 with TRBJ2-1, with 9 positions matching TRBD1. CDR3 size: 16 residues. V shed 5 bases and J 0 bases; nucleotides not matched to a gene: 5. The germline V gene has CDR1 SGHTA and CDR2 FQGTGA. The CDR3 sequence: CASSLGTGSSYNEQFF. CDR3 DNA sequence: TGTGCCAGCAGCCTGGGGACAGGGAGCTCCTACAATGAGCAGTTCTTC.

The count of this clone is one. The chain recombines TRBV6-1 with TRBJ1-2; D unresolved. Germline V gene sequence: CDR1 MNHNS, CDR2 SASEGT. The CDR3 extends over 12 amino acids. V dropped 3 bases and J dropped 6 bases, with 8 bases sitting between them. The CDR3 sequence: CASSEEYNGYTF. The CDR3 DNA reads TGTGCCAGCAGTGAGGAGTACAATGGCTACACCTTC.

The CDR3 sequence is CASSFPWSQDTQYF. The DNA of the CDR3 is TGTGCCAGCAGTTTCCCTTGGTCTCAGGATACGCAGTATTTT. This chain links TRBV28 with TRBJ2-3; D is uncertain. Germline V gene sequence: CDR1 MDHEN, CDR2 SYDVKM. Trimming removed 3 bases from V and 6 bases from J, with 13 bases in between. There are 14 residues in the CDR3.

This clone has just one count. V gene TRBV7-9 combines with J gene TRBJ2-5, with TRBD1 as a possible D gene (6 bases). V was cut by 3 bases and J by 5 bases, with 13 bases left in between. Germline CDR1 and CDR2: SEHNR and FQNEAQ (reference sequence). There are 14 residues in the CDR3. CDR3 DNA: TGTGCCAGCAGCTTCAACTCCAGGGGTGAGACCCAGTACTTC. It codes for CASSFNSRGETQYF.

The chain joins TRBV30 to TRBJ2-1; D not resolved. In germline, CDR1 is GTSNPN, CDR2 SVGIG (reference sequence). The CDR3 runs 16 residues. Between the trimmed V and J ends, which lost 0 bases and 0 bases, there was a span of 12 bases. CDR3 residues: CAWSVLAASSYNEQFF. The DNA for the CDR3 is TGTGCCTGGAGTGTACTGGCGGCGAGCTCCTACAATGAGCAGTTCTTC.

V and J are TRBV5-1 and TRBJ2-1; D may be TRBD2 (6 bases). The CDR3 contains 14 residues. The V gene's germline CDR1 is SGHRS and CDR2 YFSETQ. Trimming pared 4 bases from V and 0 bases from J, leaving 8 bases between. This CDR3 reads CASSISGSYNEQFF. CDR3 DNA sequence: TGCGCCAGCAGCATTAGCGGCTCCTACAATGAGCAGTTCTTC.

This chain uses TRBV7-3 with TRBJ1-1; D is possibly TRBD1 (5 bases). This CDR3 has 13 amino acids. The germline V and J ends were trimmed by 5 bases and 1 base, with 8 bases remaining between them. CDR1 and CDR2 (germline): SGHTA, FQGTGA. The CDR3 coding sequence is TGTGCCAGCAGCAAAACAGGGAACACTGAAGCTTTCTTT. It specifies CASSKTGNTEAFF.

This chain links TRBV9 with TRBJ2-7; 14 nucleotides line up with TRBD2. CDR1 and CDR2 (germline): SGDLS, YYNGEE. The trim removed 2 bases at V and 0 bases at J, leaving 1 base unmatched. The CDR3 contains 16 residues. The CDR3 here is CASSVGLAGASYEQYF. In nucleotides, the CDR3 is TGTGCCAGCAGCGTGGGACTAGCGGGAGCCTCCTACGAGCAGTACTTC.

V gene TRBV9 combines with J gene TRBJ2-1, with TRBD2 identical over 10 bases. Germline CDR1 and CDR2: SGDLS and YYNGEE. The V segment lost 0 bases and the J segment 9 bases; nucleotides outside the gene matches: 9. CDR3 size: 16 residues. CDR3: CASSVVPSGRLGEQFF. The CDR3, as DNA: TGTGCCAGCAGCGTAGTGCCTAGCGGGAGACTGGGTGAGCAGTTCTTC.

This chain joins TRBV2 and TRBJ2-7, with TRBD1 matching over 10 bases. The CDR3 sequence is 13 residues long. Trimming at V came to 8 bases and at J to 4 bases, leaving 5 bases not matched to a gene. CDR1 is SNHLY, CDR2 FYNNEI, per germline. The CDR3 DNA reads TGTGCCAGCGGAGGACAGGGGGGATACGAGCAGTACTTC. Its protein product is CASGGQGGYEQYF.

The chain links TRBV6-1 to TRBJ1-5, with D possibly being TRBD1 (6 bases). Germline loops: CDR1 MNHNS, CDR2 SASEGT. The CDR3 runs 15 residues. The ends were cut back, 3 bases at V and 7 bases at J, with 16 bases in the middle. The CDR3 region is CASSEGAGVRQPQHF. CDR3 DNA sequence: TGTGCCAGCAGTGAGGGGGCAGGGGTACGGCAGCCCCAGCATTTT.

This chain's CDR3 is CASSEAHRGGGYTF. DNA for the CDR3: TGTGCCAGCAGTGAAGCCCACAGGGGTGGGGGCTACACCTTC. V gene TRBV6-1 combines with J gene TRBJ1-2; TRBD1 matches 7 bases. The CDR3 covers 14 residues. Germline V CDR1 and CDR2: MNHNS, SASEGT. With 0 bases clipped from V and 8 bases from J, the junction kept 6 bases outside the gene matches.

The chain employs TRBV7-6 and TRBJ2-1; D gene uncertain. The CDR3 extends over 13 amino acids. The V and J ends lost 5 bases and 8 bases respectively, with 13 bases between them. Germline loops: CDR1 SGHVS, CDR2 FNYEAQ. The CDR3 region has the DNA TGTGCCAGCAGCCCTTTCGAAGGATATGAGCAGTTCTTC. Amino acids: CASSPFEGYEQFF.

CDR3 DNA: TGTGCCAGCAGTTACTTAGGGGGCCCCTACGAGCAGTACTTC. Amino acid sequence: CASSYLGGPYEQYF. V and J are TRBV6-5 and TRBJ2-7; 7 nucleotides line up with TRBD1. V lost 1 base, J lost 2 bases, and 2 bases stayed unmatched. This CDR3 has 14 amino acids. Germline V gives CDR1 MNHEY, CDR2 SVGAGI.